The 20 T cell receptor beta chains listed next were all sequenced from one sample in a study of T cells in Graves' hyperthyroidism and ophthalmopathy. From RNA transcripts, TCR beta CDR3 regions were amplified. In the first-round RT-PCR of the TCR CDR3, the HTBI primer set was used. TCRdb processed the multiplex PCR reads anew with MiXCR; each CDR3 protein has one entry. Altogether roughly 740,000 distinct CDR3 sequences are present, about 16% being singletons, with the ten largest covering 8.4%. Material for sequencing was blood. These TCRs come from a man aged 18-30 years with Graves' hyperthyroidism.

The chain carries TRBV2 and TRBJ1-2; 10 nucleotides agree with TRBD1. This CDR3 is 15 amino acids long. CDR1 is SNHLY, CDR2 FYNNEI, per germline. Trimming removed 6 bases from V and 2 bases from J; junction bases left unmatched: 6. In nucleotides, the CDR3 is TGTGCCAGCAGAGAGGGGGGACAGGGGAACTATGGCTACACCTTC. Translation gives CASREGGQGNYGYTF. The full variable domain, rest sourced from reference TRBV2 and TRBJ1-2, is EPEVTQTPSHQVTQMGQEVILRCVPISNHLYFYWYRQILGQKVEFLVSFYNNEISEKSEIFDDQFSVERPDGSNFTLKIRSTKLEDSAMYFCASREGGQGNYGYTFGSGTRLTVV.

Ten or more counts support this clonotype. The CDR3 loop is CASSRGVGTEAFF. DNA of the CDR3: TGTGCCAGCAGTCGGGGAGTGGGGACTGAAGCTTTCTTT. The gene calls are TRBV27 and TRBJ1-1; D uncertain. In germline, CDR1 is MNHEY, CDR2 SMNVEV (reference sequence). V was shortened by 5 bases and J by 5 bases, with 12 bases between the two germline ends. The CDR3 is 13 amino acids.

This chain connects TRBV19 to TRBJ2-7; TRBD2 matches 10 bases. Germline CDR1 is LNHDA and CDR2 is SQIVND (reference sequence). This CDR3 spans 15 amino acids. V gave up 4 bases and J gave up 5 bases; unmatched junction bases: 8. CDR3 in DNA: TGTGCCAGTAGTAGGTTGGAAGCGGGAGGGGACGAGCAGTACTTC. Translated: CASSRLEAGGDEQYF. The entire variable domain, with the rest obtained from reference TRBV19 and TRBJ2-7, is as follows: DGGITQSPKYLFRKEGQNVTLSCEQNLNHDAMYWYRQDPGQGLRLIYYSQIVNDFQKGDIAEGYSVSREKKESFPLTVTSAQKNPTAFYLCASSRLEAGGDEQYFGPGTRLTVT.

This clonotype was recorded at least ten times. The chain carries TRBV12-3 or TRBV12-4 and TRBJ2-4; 8 bases are shared with TRBD1. This CDR3 is built from 17 residues. Trimming took 1 base from V and 6 from J; bases not matched to a gene: 11. CDR3 nucleotides: TGTGCCAGCAGTTTAGGGTTCGAAGTCGGACAGGGAAACATTCAGTACTTC. It yields the protein CASSLGFEVGQGNIQYF.

This clonotype came up a few times. V is TRBV12-3 or TRBV12-4 and J is TRBJ1-5; weak D call: TRBD1 (5 bases). The CDR3 has 14 amino acids. Trimming pared 6 bases from V and 2 bases from J, leaving 11 bases between. CDR3 bases: TGTGCCAGCAGAAGGGGAGTCGGCAATCAGCCCCAGCATTTT. Translated, it gives CASRRGVGNQPQHF.

The CDR3 DNA is TGTGCCAGCAGCCCAAGACTTCGAGATACGCAGTATTTT. Protein sequence: CASSPRLRDTQYF. This sequence joins TRBV28 and TRBJ2-3; D gene ambiguous. V dropped 6 bases and J dropped 5 bases, with 12 bases sitting between them. The CDR3 runs 13 residues. Looked up from germline, CDR1 is MDHEN and CDR2 is SYDVKM.

The CDR3 sequence: CAISEGQGSNQPQHF. The CDR3 coding sequence is TGTGCCATCAGTGAGGGGCAGGGGAGCAATCAGCCCCAGCATTTT. The chain is built from TRBV10-3 and TRBJ1-5; the D gene is possibly TRBD1 (6 bases). This CDR3 has 15 amino acids. CDR1 is ENHRY, CDR2 SYGVKD, per germline. The V end was cut by 2 bases, the J end by 1 base, with 9 bases between.

V is TRBV19 and J is TRBJ2-1; D gene uncertain. Trimming shortened V by 7 bases and J by 3 bases, and 16 bases separated the two germline ends. Germline V gene sequence: CDR1 LNHDA, CDR2 SQIVND (reference sequence). CDR3 length equals 15 residues. CDR3 region: CASTKSFGNYNEQFF. The CDR3 DNA reads TGTGCCAGTACCAAGTCGTTTGGGAACTACAATGAGCAGTTCTTC.

V usage is TRBV2 and J usage is TRBJ1-5, with D possibly matching TRBD1 (6 bases). This CDR3 comprises 13 residues. Germline assignment: CDR1 SNHLY and CDR2 FYNNEI. V lost 2 bases and J lost 13, with 15 bases in between. The DNA of the CDR3 is TGTGCCAGCAGTGAATCCCAGGGGACCTCTCAGCATTTT. Translating it yields CASSESQGTSQHF.

The V call is TRBV6-1, the J call TRBJ2-7, with D tentatively TRBD2 (5 bases). Trimming took off 8 bases at V and 2 bases at J, with 16 bases between the two ends. Germline V lookup: CDR1 MNHNS, CDR2 SASEGT. The CDR3 length is 14 residues. CDR3 residues: CASGKGVGPYEQYF. The CDR3 DNA reads TGTGCCAGCGGAAAGGGAGTCGGCCCCTACGAGCAGTACTTC.

This clonotype showed up just a few times. V gene TRBV20-1 combines with J gene TRBJ2-2; 8 bases agree with TRBD1. V lost 2 bases, J lost 1 base, and 6 bases stayed unmatched. The CDR3 consists of 16 residues. Per germline, CDR1 DFQATT and CDR2 SNEGSKA (reference sequence). The CDR3 nucleotides read TGCAGTGCTAGAAAGACAGGGGAACAGAACACCGGGGAGCTGTTTTTT. As protein: CSARKTGEQNTGELFF.

In this sample, this clonotype turned up a few times. The chain couples TRBV9 to TRBJ2-1; TRBD2 might be the D (6 bases). Germline V gene data show CDR1 as SGDLS and CDR2 as YYNGEE. The CDR3 spans 16 residues. Deletions cut 0 bases from V and 1 base from J, with 11 bases between. CDR3 in DNA: TGTGCCAGCAGCGTAGTGCCCGGGACTTCCTACAATGAGCAGTTCTTC. The encoded protein is CASSVVPGTSYNEQFF. Using reference TRBV9 and TRBJ2-1 for the parts outside the CDR3, the full variable domain is DSGVTQTPKHLITATGQRVTLRCSPRSGDLSVYWYQQSLDQGLQFLIQYYNGEERAKGNILERFSAQQFPDLHSELNLSSLELGDSALYFCASSVVPGTSYNEQFFGPGTRLTVL.

The chain has TRBV10-3 and TRBJ2-3, with TRBD2 matching 13 bases. The CDR3 loop spans 17 amino acids. Losses at the gene ends were 7 bases for V and 0 bases for J; bases not matched to a gene: 7. Looked up from germline, CDR1 is ENHRY and CDR2 is SYGVKD. Here the CDR3 DNA reads TGTGCCATCACCCCCGGGACTAGCGGGACTAGCACAGATACGCAGTATTTT. Its protein product is CAITPGTSGTSTDTQYF.

The V and J genes are TRBV7-2 and TRBJ2-2; D is ambiguous. The CDR3 spans 12 residues. From germline, CDR1 is SGHTA and CDR2 FQGNSA. Trimming stripped 3 bases from V and 7 bases from J, with 6 bases between. The CDR3 DNA follows: TGTGCCAGCAGCTTGGTCTACGGGGAGCTGTTTTTT. Translation: CASSLVYGELFF.

This clonotype was picked up a small number of times. The rearrangement uses TRBV19 and TRBJ2-7; the D call may be TRBD1 or TRBD2 (5 bases each). Germline V gene data show CDR1 as LNHDA and CDR2 as SQIVND (reference sequence). The germline V and J ends were trimmed by 6 bases and 2 bases, with 14 bases remaining between them. The CDR3 contains 14 residues. Written as DNA, the CDR3 is TGTGCCAGTAGGCGCCGGGACGGAGCCTACGAGCAGTACTTC. Protein product: CASRRRDGAYEQYF.

This clonotype was recorded a few times. The chain combines TRBV20-1 with TRBJ2-7; D not resolved. Germline assignment: CDR1 DFQATT and CDR2 SNEGSKA (reference sequence). The CDR3 runs to 12 residues. The germline V and J ends were trimmed by 5 bases and 5 bases, with 13 bases remaining between them. The CDR3 reads CSAAGVKDEQYF. Here the CDR3 DNA reads TGCAGTGCTGCTGGGGTTAAGGACGAGCAGTACTTC.

The J gene is TRBJ2-7, the V gene TRBV9, with 8 nucleotides matching TRBD2. CDR3 length: 15 residues. Looked up from germline, CDR1 is SGDLS and CDR2 is YYNGEE. V gave up 1 base and J gave up 3 bases; unmatched junction bases: 6. The DNA for the CDR3 is TGTGCCAGCAGCGTACAAGCGGGAGATATCTACGAGCAGTACTTC. Its translation: CASSVQAGDIYEQYF.

This clonotype was recorded many times. The chain links TRBV7-9 to TRBJ2-1; the D call may be TRBD1 or TRBD2 (5 bases each). This CDR3 has 16 residues. In germline, CDR1 is SEHNR, CDR2 FQNEAQ (reference sequence). Trimming removed 4 bases at V and 8 bases at J, with 21 bases between. DNA of the CDR3: TGTGCCAGCAGCTACCGGGCGTCTAGCCTGGGGGATGAGCAGTTCTTC. Amino acids: CASSYRASSLGDEQFF.

The rearrangement uses TRBV27 and TRBJ2-7; possibly TRBD1 or TRBD2 for D (6 bases each). This CDR3 is built from 13 residues. Germline loops: CDR1 MNHEY, CDR2 SMNVEV (reference sequence). The germline V and J ends were trimmed by 5 bases and 5 bases, with 13 bases remaining between them. This CDR3 reads CASSPPGAHEQYF. The CDR3 DNA follows: TGTGCCAGCAGTCCCCCGGGGGCCCACGAGCAGTACTTC.

In this sample, this clonotype turned up many times. This chain uses TRBV2 with TRBJ2-1; 9 bases are a match to TRBD2. The CDR3 runs to 15 residues. Germline assignment: CDR1 SNHLY and CDR2 FYNNEI. V shed 2 bases, J shed 4 bases, and the junction held 3 bases outside the gene matches. As DNA, the CDR3 is TGTGCCAGCAGTGAACGGGGACTAGCATACAATGAGCAGTTCTTC. Translated: CASSERGLAYNEQFF.